This TCR beta chain is drawn from a study of T cell responses to AZD1222 COVID-19 vaccine. Study-wide points: Vaccine-associated CD4 TCRs ranged over spike, dominating at 160-218 and 743-854. Of the AZD1222 recipients, only 5 to 7 were seropositive at baseline.

Clones were sequenced by immunoSEQ multiplex PCR, and TCRdb holds only the in-frame ones, with some missing. The table lists around 110,000 clones, about 91% of them singletons. CDR1 is MGHDK, CDR2 SYGVNS, per germline. CDR3 size: 12 residues. Trimming shortened V by 8 bases and J by 4 bases, and 11 bases separated the two germline ends. Concerning this clone itself: Its antigen is not identified.

The sequence was obtained from an adult in good health. V and J are TRBV25-1 and TRBJ1-2; D ambiguous. This material consisted of peripheral blood, taken on day 0 of AZD1222 vaccination. The CDR3 DNA is TGTGCCAGCTCCCAGTCCGTCTATGGCTACACCTTC. This translates into CASSQSVYGYTF.